This TCR beta chain is from a study of blood T cell repertoires in COVID-19. The wider study: Samples came from the United States, Italy and Spain, spanning acute and convalescent COVID-19. Sources were T cells, B-cell-depleted T cells, or PBMCs; the material itself was cDNA or gDNA.

The V gene end was trimmed by 0 bases and the J gene end by 4 bases; junction bases not matched to a gene: 10. Germline V gives CDR1 MGHRA, CDR2 YSYEKL. CDR3 length: 17 residues. Authors' processing steps: Cell counts per sample came from amplifying reference gene primers. TCRdb's table, derived via immunoSEQ multiplex PCR, lists solely in-frame clones and lacks some. For V, J and clone size, that table is used; D and trimming come from the DNA. The sample contains around 300,000 clones, roughly 85% of which appear only once. The rearrangement joins TRBV4-1 to TRBJ2-3; 7 bases are shared with TRBD2. The sequenced material came from peripheral blood. This sequence was found in a woman aged 70-85 years with acute or convalescent COVID-19. The chain's CDR3 is CASSQDLGGGVPDTQYF. CDR3 in DNA: TGCGCCAGCAGCCAAGATCTGGGGGGGGGAGTACCAGATACGCAGTATTTT.